The rows below give T cell receptor beta chains drawn from one sample of a study of cytomegalovirus exposure and HLA in healthy donors. The assay was immunoSEQ multiplex PCR, and TCRdb's table has in-frame clones only and misses some. Its table lists around 110,000 clones. Sequences were obtained from PBMCs. The source of these receptors is a man aged 25-45 years in good health and CMV-seronegative. CDR3s include the opening cysteine and the closing phenylalanine or tryptophan. The D gene is left open where the match is weak.

V: TRBV7-7; D: -; J: TRBJ1-5; DNA: TGTGCCAGCAGCTTTGGCCAGGGAACGCCCCAGCATTTT; CDR3: CASSFGQGTPQHF
V: TRBV11-3; D: -; J: TRBJ2-2; DNA: TGTGCCAGCAGCTTATGGGGGGGCAAGGACACCGGGGAGCTGTTTTTT; CDR3: CASSLWGGKDTGELFF
V: TRBV9; D: -; J: TRBJ1-2; DNA: TGTGCCAGCAGCGTAGCAGTAGGGGGAGCCCCCTATGGCTACACCTTC; CDR3: CASSVAVGGAPYGYTF
V: TRBV6-1; D: -; J: TRBJ1-1; DNA: TGTGCCAGCAGTGAAGAAGGAAGTGGGCAGGGAGGTGGAGCTTTCTTT; CDR3: CASSEEGSGQGGGAFF
V: TRBV6-5; D: -; J: TRBJ2-7; DNA: TGTGCCAGCAGTTCCTTGGGACACTACGAGCAGTACTTC; CDR3: CASSSLGHYEQYF
V: TRBV6-1; D: TRBD1; J: TRBJ2-7; DNA: TGTGCCAGCAGTGAATGGACAGGGACCTACGAGCAGTACTTC; CDR3: CASSEWTGTYEQYF
V: TRBV7-8; D: -; J: TRBJ1-5; DNA: TGTGCCAGCTCTCAGGGGTTACTTCAGCCCCAGCATTTT; CDR3: CASSQGLLQPQHF
V: TRBV19; D: -; J: TRBJ2-3; DNA: TGTGCCAGTAGTACCGGACAGACCAAGACAGATACGCAGTATTTT; CDR3: CASSTGQTKTDTQYF
V: TRBV6-5; D: -; J: TRBJ2-6; DNA: TGTGCCAGCAGTTACCGAGGGACTGGTGGGGCCAACGTCCTGACTTTC; CDR3: CASSYRGTGGANVLTF
V: TRBV4-1; D: TRBD1; J: TRBJ1-3; DNA: TGCGCCAGCAGCCAGGCCGGACAGGTCTCTGGAAACACCATATATTTT; CDR3: CASSQAGQVSGNTIYF
V: TRBV9; D: -; J: TRBJ2-3; DNA: TGTGCCAGCAGCGTAGTAATCACAGATACGCAGTATTTT; CDR3: CASSVVITDTQYF
V: TRBV5-4; D: -; J: TRBJ2-7; DNA: TGTGCCAGCACCCGAGACCAGGCCAGGTCCGAGCAGTACTTC; CDR3: CASTRDQARSEQYF
V: TRBV6-6; D: TRBD1; J: TRBJ1-5; DNA: TGTGCCAGCAGTGACCGACAGGGCAGGAATCAGCCCCAGCATTTT; CDR3: CASSDRQGRNQPQHF
V: TRBV28; D: -; J: TRBJ2-3; DNA: TGTGCCAGCGGTTGGCAGGGGACAGATACGCAGTATTTT; CDR3: CASGWQGTDTQYF
V: TRBV5-4; D: TRBD2; J: TRBJ2-3; DNA: TGTGCCAGCAGCGGACTAGCGGAATCCACAGATACGCAGTATTTT; CDR3: CASSGLAESTDTQYF
V: TRBV28; D: -; J: TRBJ1-3; DNA: TGTGCCAGCAGTCTGAGACATGCTGGAAACACCATATATTTT; CDR3: CASSLRHAGNTIYF
V: TRBV5-1; D: TRBD2; J: TRBJ2-3; DNA: TGCGCCAGCAGCACTGGAGGACTAGCGTCCACAGATACGCAGTATTTT; CDR3: CASSTGGLASTDTQYF
V: TRBV27; D: TRBD1; J: TRBJ1-2; DNA: TGTGCCAGCAGTTTATTGGCGGGACAGGGGTTAGGCTACACCTTC; CDR3: CASSLLAGQGLGYTF
V: TRBV30; D: -; J: TRBJ1-2; DNA: TGTGCCTGGACCTCGGGTTGGAGGGACTATGGCTACACCTTC; CDR3: CAWTSGWRDYGYTF
V: TRBV5-4; D: -; J: TRBJ1-2; DNA: TGTGCCAGCAGCTTCAGCAGGGACTATGGCTACACCTTC; CDR3: CASSFSRDYGYTF
V: TRBV5-5; D: TRBD2; J: TRBJ2-3; DNA: TGTGCCAGCAGCTTACTAGCGGGGGGGCAGGATACGCAGTATTTT; CDR3: CASSLLAGGQDTQYF
V: TRBV6-4; D: -; J: TRBJ2-1; DNA: TGTGCCAGCAGTGATTTAACGGTGCGAAAGCAGTTCTTC; CDR3: CASSDLTVRKQFF
V: TRBV28; D: TRBD1; J: TRBJ1-6; DNA: TGTGCCAGCAGTAGCAGGGGGCTTCGGTCACCCCTCCACTTT; CDR3: CASSSRGLRSPLHF
V: TRBV7-8; D: -; J: TRBJ1-5; DNA: TGTGCCAGCAGCTTAGTAGGGGGGGGTCAGCCCCAGCATTTT; CDR3: CASSLVGGGQPQHF
V: TRBV7-7; D: TRBD2; J: TRBJ2-5; DNA: TGTGCCAGCAGCTTAGGTAGCGGGGAGTACCAAGAGACCCAGTACTTC; CDR3: CASSLGSGEYQETQYF
V: TRBV19; D: TRBD2; J: TRBJ2-2; DNA: TGTGCCAGTAGTATGGAGCGGGGGAGTACACCGTGGGAGCTGTTTTTT; CDR3: CASSMERGSTPWELFF